This T cell receptor beta chain was recorded in a study of blood T cell repertoires in COVID-19. About the research overall: Researchers got acute and convalescent COVID-19 samples from the United States, Italy and Spain. PBMCs, B-cell-depleted T cells, or T cells provided the cDNA or gDNA that made up the material.

This clone was detected once. Per the study methods: Quantification of nucleated cells was approximated via reference gene primer amplification. The table came from immunoSEQ multiplex PCR; TCRdb's copy has only in-frame clones and leaves some out. V, J and clone size are those of that table, while D and trimming were read from the DNA. The sample consists of 250,000 to 300,000 clones, about four fifths of them appearing once. V was pared by 2 bases and J by 2 bases, with 9 bases between. Germline V gene sequence: CDR1 LGHNT, CDR2 FRNRAP. This CDR3 has 15 residues. This receptor was identified in an older woman with active or convalescent COVID-19. The chain has TRBV12-5 and TRBJ2-2; D unclear. The sequenced material came from peripheral blood. The CDR3 loop reads CASGLWQVNTGELFF. The DNA of the CDR3 is TGTGCTAGTGGTTTGTGGCAGGTCAACACCGGGGAGCTGTTTTTT.